This T cell receptor (beta chain) was sequenced during a study of vaccination and CD4 T cells after COVID-19. Study-level information: In the convalescent cohort, there were six males and four females, two of them Hispanic. Investigators stimulated cells with overlapping spike peptides drawn from SARS-CoV-2, HCoV-NL63, HCoV-OC43 and HCoV-229E.

For this clonotype: Its antigen is not identified.

This sample's treatment: roughly nine-day PBMC culture with coronavirus spike peptide pools or control peptides (ViraFEST assay). CD4+ T lymphocytes from the unexposed donor were collected before the COVID-19 pandemic (2011-2018). ViraFEST grew antigen-specific T cells using peptide pools, then sequenced TCRs. Researchers reported culturing a few million PBMCs per well with roughly 10 IU/ml IL-2 and 8 to 10 ug/ml peptide pools. Cultured CD4+ T-cell DNA underwent Oncomine TCR Beta short-read sequencing. Once CD4+ T cells had been cultured, genomic DNA was extracted from them. TCRdb reprocessed the PCR reads with MiXCR, giving one entry per CDR3 protein. The sample includes over 8,500 distinct CDR3 sequences, over 25% of them seen just once. Sequencing was performed on CD4+ T cells from blood, cultured in vitro. This TCR derives from a human donor in good health.

The CDR3 sequence: CSARDGLVADSPLHF. CDR3 coding DNA: TGCAGTGCTAGAGATGGGTTAGTTGCCGATTCACCCCTCCACTTT. The chain joins TRBV20-1 to TRBJ1-6, with D uncertain. CDR1 and CDR2 (germline): DFQATT, SNEGSKA (reference sequence). The CDR3 is 15 residues long. The V gene lost 0 bases and the J gene lost 8 bases, with 14 bases spanning the gap.